This T cell receptor (beta chain) was recovered during a study of neurological immune-mediated disorders. This clonotype was detected ten times or more. Sample time point: longitudinal time-point 1 (baseline). The V end lost 4 bases, the J end lost 2 bases, and 23 bases lay between the germline ends. The CDR3 is 18 residues long. The germline CDR1 and CDR2 sequences are SGHTA and FQGTGA. TCRdb reanalysed the 5' RACE reads using MiXCR and keeps one entry per CDR3 protein. The data hold some 49,000 distinct CDR3 sequences, with about 9% observed a single time. The gene calls are TRBV7-3 and TRBJ1-2; D is uncertain. This clonotype was obtained from a woman between 35 and 50 years old in good health. The sequenced sample consisted of PBMCs. CDR3 in DNA: TGTGCCAGCAGCTCAGTCATTATGCGGGTGGCAGCGAACTATGGCTACACCTTC. The encoded protein is CASSSVIMRVAANYGYTF.